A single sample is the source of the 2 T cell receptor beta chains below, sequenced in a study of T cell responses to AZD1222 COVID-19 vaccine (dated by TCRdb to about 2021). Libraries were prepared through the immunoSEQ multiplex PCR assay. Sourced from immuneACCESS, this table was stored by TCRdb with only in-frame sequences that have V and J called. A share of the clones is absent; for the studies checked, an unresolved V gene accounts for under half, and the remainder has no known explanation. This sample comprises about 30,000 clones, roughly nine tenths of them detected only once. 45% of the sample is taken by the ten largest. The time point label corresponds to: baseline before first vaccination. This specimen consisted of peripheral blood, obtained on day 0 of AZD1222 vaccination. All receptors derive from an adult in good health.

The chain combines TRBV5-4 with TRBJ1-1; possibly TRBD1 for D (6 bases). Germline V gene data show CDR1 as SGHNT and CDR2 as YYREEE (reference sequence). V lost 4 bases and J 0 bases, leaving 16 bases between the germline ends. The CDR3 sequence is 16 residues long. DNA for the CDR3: TGTGCCAGCAGCCCGAACGGGGGACAACTGAACACTGAAGCTTTCTTT. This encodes CASSPNGGQLNTEAFF.

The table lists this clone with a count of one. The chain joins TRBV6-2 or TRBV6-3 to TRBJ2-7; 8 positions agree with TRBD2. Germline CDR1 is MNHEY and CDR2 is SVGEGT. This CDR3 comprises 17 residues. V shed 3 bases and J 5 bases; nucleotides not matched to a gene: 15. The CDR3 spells CASSYHRAGGPINEQYF. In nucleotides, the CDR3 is TGTGCCAGCAGTTATCATCGGGCGGGGGGCCCTATCAACGAGCAGTACTTC.